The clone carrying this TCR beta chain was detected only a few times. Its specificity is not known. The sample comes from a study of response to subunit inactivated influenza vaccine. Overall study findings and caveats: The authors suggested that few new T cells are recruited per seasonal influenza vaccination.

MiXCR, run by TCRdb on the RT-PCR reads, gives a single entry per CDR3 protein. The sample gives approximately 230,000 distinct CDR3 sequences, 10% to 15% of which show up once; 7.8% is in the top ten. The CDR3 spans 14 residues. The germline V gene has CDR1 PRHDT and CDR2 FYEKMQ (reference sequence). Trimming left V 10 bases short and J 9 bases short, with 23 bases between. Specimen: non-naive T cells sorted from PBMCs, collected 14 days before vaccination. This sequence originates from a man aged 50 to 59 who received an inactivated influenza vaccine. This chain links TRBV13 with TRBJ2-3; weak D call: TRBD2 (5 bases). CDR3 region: CATTDTRRSGTQYF. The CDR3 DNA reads TGTGCCACCACTGACACTCGCAGGTCGGGAACGCAGTATTTT.